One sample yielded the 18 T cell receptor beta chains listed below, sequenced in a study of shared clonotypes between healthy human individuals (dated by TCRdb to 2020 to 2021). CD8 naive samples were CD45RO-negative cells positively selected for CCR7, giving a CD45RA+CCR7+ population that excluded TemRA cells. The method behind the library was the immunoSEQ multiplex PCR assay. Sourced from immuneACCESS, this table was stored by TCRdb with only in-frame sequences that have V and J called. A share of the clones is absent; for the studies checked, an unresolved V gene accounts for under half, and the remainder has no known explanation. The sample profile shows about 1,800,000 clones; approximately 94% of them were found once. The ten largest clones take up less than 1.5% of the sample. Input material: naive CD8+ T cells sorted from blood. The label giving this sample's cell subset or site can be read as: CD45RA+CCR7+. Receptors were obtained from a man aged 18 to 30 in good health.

The DNA of the CDR3 is TGCGCCAGCAGGAAAAGCACTGTGGCGGGGGATGGCTACACCTTC. This sequence encodes CASRKSTVAGDGYTF. The chain has TRBV4-1 and TRBJ1-2; D perhaps matches TRBD1 (5 bases). Trimming removed 6 bases at V and 6 bases at J, with 20 bases between. CDR3 size: 15 residues. The germline V gene has CDR1 MGHRA and CDR2 YSYEKL.

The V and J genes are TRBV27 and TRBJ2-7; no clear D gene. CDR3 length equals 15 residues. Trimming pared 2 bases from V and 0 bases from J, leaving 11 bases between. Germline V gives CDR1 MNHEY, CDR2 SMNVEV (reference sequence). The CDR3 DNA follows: TGTGCCAGCAGTTTAGCTGGGGTTCCCTCCTACGAGCAGTACTTC. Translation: CASSLAGVPSYEQYF.

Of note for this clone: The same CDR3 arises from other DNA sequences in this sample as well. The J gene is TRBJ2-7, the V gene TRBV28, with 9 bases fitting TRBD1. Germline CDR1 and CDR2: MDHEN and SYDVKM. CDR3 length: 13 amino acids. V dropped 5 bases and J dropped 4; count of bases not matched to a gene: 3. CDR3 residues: CASSTGTGYEQYF. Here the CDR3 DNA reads TGTGCCAGCAGTACGGGGACAGGGTACGAGCAGTACTTC. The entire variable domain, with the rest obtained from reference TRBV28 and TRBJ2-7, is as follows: DVKVTQSSRYLVKRTGEKVFLECVQDMDHENMFWYRQDPGLGLRLIYFSYDVKMKEKGDIPEGYSVSREKKERFSLILESASTNQTSMYLCASSTGTGYEQYFGPGTRLTVT.

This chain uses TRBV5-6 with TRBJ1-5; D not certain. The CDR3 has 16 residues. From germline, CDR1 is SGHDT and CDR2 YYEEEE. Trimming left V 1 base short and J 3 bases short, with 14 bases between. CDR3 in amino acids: CASSLRWEADNQPQHF. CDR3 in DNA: TGTGCCAGCAGCTTGCGCTGGGAGGCAGACAATCAGCCCCAGCATTTT.

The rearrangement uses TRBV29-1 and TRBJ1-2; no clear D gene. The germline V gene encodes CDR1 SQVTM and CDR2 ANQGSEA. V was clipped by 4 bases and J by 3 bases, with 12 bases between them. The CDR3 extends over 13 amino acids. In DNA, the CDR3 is TGCAGCGTTGTTCGGGAGACCGACTATGGCTACACCTTC. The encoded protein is CSVVRETDYGYTF.

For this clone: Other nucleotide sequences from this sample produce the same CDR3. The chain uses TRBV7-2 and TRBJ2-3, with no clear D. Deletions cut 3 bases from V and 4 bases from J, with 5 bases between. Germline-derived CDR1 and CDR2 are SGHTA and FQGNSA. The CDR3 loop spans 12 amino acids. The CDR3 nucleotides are TGTGCCAGCAGCTTTTTGGCAGATACGCAGTATTTT. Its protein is CASSFLADTQYF.

CDR3 region: CASSVELAGLEQYF. In DNA, the CDR3 is TGTGCCAGCAGCGTAGAGTTGGCAGGGCTGGAGCAGTACTTC. The chain recombines TRBV9 with TRBJ2-7, with D possibly being TRBD1 (5 bases). This CDR3 spans 14 amino acids. Germline lookup yields CDR1 SGDLS and CDR2 YYNGEE. The V end lost 0 bases, the J end lost 7 bases, and 14 bases lay between the germline ends.

This chain's CDR3 is CASSFLTGFELFF. CDR3 DNA sequence: TGTGCCAGCAGTTTTCTCACCGGGTTCGAGCTGTTTTTT. The chain employs TRBV27 and TRBJ2-2; D is unresolved. Germline V gene lookup returns CDR1 MNHEY and CDR2 SMNVEV (reference sequence). The length of the CDR3 is 13 residues. The V gene lost 3 bases and the J gene lost 11 bases, with 13 bases spanning the gap.

DNA of the CDR3: TGTGCCAGCAGCCCGACAGGGGCCTACTATGGCTACACCTTC. Protein sequence: CASSPTGAYYGYTF. The chain links TRBV9 to TRBJ1-2, with 8 bases fitting TRBD1. The CDR3 length is 14 residues. Losses at the gene ends were 4 bases for V and 3 bases for J; bases not matched to a gene: 5. Germline V CDR1 and CDR2: SGDLS, YYNGEE.

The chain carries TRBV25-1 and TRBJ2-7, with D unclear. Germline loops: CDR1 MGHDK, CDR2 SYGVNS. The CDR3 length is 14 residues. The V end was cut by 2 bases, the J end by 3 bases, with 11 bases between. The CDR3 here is CASSEVGFDYEQYF. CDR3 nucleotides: TGTGCCAGCAGTGAAGTTGGTTTCGACTACGAGCAGTACTTC.

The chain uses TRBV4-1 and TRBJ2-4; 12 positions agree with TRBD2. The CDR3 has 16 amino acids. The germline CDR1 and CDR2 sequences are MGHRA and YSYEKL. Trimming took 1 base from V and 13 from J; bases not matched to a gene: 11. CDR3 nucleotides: TGCGCCAGCAGCCAAGCCCTTACTAGCGGGGGGCCAGACCAGTACTTC. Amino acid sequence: CASSQALTSGGPDQYF.

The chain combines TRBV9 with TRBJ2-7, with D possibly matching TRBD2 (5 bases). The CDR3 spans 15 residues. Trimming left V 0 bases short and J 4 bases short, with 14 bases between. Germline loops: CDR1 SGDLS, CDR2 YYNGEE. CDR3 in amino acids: CASSVVPGLGYEQYF. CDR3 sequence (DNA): TGTGCCAGCAGCGTAGTTCCTGGACTGGGATACGAGCAGTACTTC.

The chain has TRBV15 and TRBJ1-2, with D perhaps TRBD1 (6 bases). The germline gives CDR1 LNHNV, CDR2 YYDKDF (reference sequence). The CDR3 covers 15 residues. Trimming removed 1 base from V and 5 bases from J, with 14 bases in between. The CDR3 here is CATSRAGAGEYGYTF. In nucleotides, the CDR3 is TGTGCCACCAGCAGAGCGGGTGCAGGGGAATATGGCTACACCTTC.

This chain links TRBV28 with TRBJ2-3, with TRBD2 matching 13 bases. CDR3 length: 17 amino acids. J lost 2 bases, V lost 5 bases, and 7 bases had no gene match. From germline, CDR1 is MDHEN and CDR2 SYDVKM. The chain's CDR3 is CASSLRTSGGPTDTQYF. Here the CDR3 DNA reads TGTGCCAGCAGTCTTAGGACTAGCGGGGGCCCCACAGATACGCAGTATTTT.

In DNA form, the CDR3 reads TGTGCCAGCAGCTTAGGTCACGGGACTAGCGGAGACAATGAGCAGTTCTTC. This translates into CASSLGHGTSGDNEQFF. The chain combines TRBV13 with TRBJ2-1; TRBD2 matches 11 bases. Trimming took 0 bases from V and 5 from J; bases not matched to a gene: 6. The germline gives CDR1 PRHDT, CDR2 FYEKMQ (reference sequence). There are 17 residues in the CDR3.

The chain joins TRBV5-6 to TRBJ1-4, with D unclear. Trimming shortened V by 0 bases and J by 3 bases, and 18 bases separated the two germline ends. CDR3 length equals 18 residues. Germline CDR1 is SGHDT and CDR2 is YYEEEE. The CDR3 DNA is TGTGCCAGCAGCTTGGAAACCGGGGAGGGCTATGCTAATGAAAAACTGTTTTTT. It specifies CASSLETGEGYANEKLFF.

The CDR3 DNA sequence: TGTGCCAGCAGTGAATTTAGCGGGGGGGCCTACGAGCAGTACTTC. It encodes CASSEFSGGAYEQYF. This chain connects TRBV6-1 to TRBJ2-7; 11 positions agree with TRBD2. Germline CDR1 and CDR2: MNHNS and SASEGT. V lost 2 bases and J lost 2; bases outside the gene matches: 2. The CDR3 has 15 amino acids.

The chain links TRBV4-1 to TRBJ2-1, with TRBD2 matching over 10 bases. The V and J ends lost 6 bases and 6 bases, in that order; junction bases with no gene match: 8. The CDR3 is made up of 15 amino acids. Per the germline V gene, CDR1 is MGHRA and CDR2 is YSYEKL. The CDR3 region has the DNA TGCGCCAGCAGGGGGTCTAGCGGGAGTTTCAATGAGCAGTTCTTC. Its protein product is CASRGSSGSFNEQFF.